Listed below are T cell receptor beta chains from one sample, sequenced in a study of control samples from healthy donors and cancer patients. TCRdb keeps only in-frame clones here, not all; method: immunoSEQ multiplex PCR. This table has roughly 170,000 clones, 88% appearing once. The sequencing input was blood. These receptor sequences come from a woman between 25 and 40 years old in good health. Each CDR3 is given with its conserved first and last residue. Each record gives: J gene, CDR3 length, V gene, CDR3 protein.

TRBJ1-5	15	TRBV18	CASSPGQGKGQPQHF
TRBJ2-2	16	TRBV6-1	CASSGDSGANTGELFF
TRBJ2-1	16	TRBV27	CASSLTSGYSGRDRFF
TRBJ1-4	15	TRBV3-1/TRBV3-2	CASSQATRANEKLFF
TRBJ2-7	13	TRBV18	CASSPGVGEEQYF
TRBJ2-5	16	TRBV5-6	CASSKAGGGVKETQYF
TRBJ1-6	14	TRBV28	CASSLDGTGSPLHF
TRBJ2-3	12	TRBV6-5	CASSYNGDTQYF
TRBJ1-1	14	TRBV2	CALGDNLRGSEAFF
TRBJ2-7	15	TRBV27	CASSLTSRVVLEQYF
TRBJ2-1	15	TRBV27	CASIRTAAAYNEQFF
TRBJ2-7	13	TRBV4-1	CASSTNSAYEQYF
TRBJ1-4	16	TRBV5-1	CASSLEFGGLGEKLFF
TRBJ1-5	14	TRBV24-1	CATSDDAWDQPQHF
TRBJ1-2	14	TRBV28	CASSRGGANYGYTF
TRBJ2-3	14	TRBV2	CASSQRGATDTQYF
TRBJ1-2	15	TRBV27	CASSLSRDSGSGYTF
TRBJ1-3	14	TRBV6-5	CASRDRGVGNTIYF
TRBJ1-4	15	TRBV6-1	CASSDSDATNEKLFF
TRBJ2-4	13	TRBV7-9	CASSLENGNIQYF
TRBJ2-1	12	TRBV4-2	CASSRTDNEQFF
TRBJ2-2	16	TRBV5-6	CASSWATSGGTGELFF
TRBJ1-6	13	TRBV19	CASSVTGNSPLHF
TRBJ2-7	14	TRBV7-9	CASSLAMVEYEQYF
TRBJ2-1	15	TRBV5-1	CASSLEAGMGGEQFF
TRBJ1-1	15	TRBV6-5	CASSSSIQVNTEAFF
TRBJ2-7	14	TRBV7-2	CASSLGRGRYEQYF
TRBJ1-3	16	TRBV7-8	CASSLVIWSSGNTIYF
TRBJ1-4	15	TRBV2	CASRETGTGGEKLFF
TRBJ2-7	15	TRBV18	CASSPPGQGGYEQYF
TRBJ2-2	14	TRBV24-1	CATSDSYRAGELFF
TRBJ2-5	14	TRBV29-1	CSVCRTSVQETQYF
TRBJ2-2	14	TRBV6-6	CASSYQGNTGELFF
TRBJ2-7	16	TRBV5-6	CASSFWGTVSSYEQYF
TRBJ1-1	18	TRBV28	CASSLILPLDEMNTEAFF
TRBJ1-1	14	TRBV28	CASSPPRGANEAFF
TRBJ2-5	19	TRBV6-4	CASRPRRAGQVCDQETQYF